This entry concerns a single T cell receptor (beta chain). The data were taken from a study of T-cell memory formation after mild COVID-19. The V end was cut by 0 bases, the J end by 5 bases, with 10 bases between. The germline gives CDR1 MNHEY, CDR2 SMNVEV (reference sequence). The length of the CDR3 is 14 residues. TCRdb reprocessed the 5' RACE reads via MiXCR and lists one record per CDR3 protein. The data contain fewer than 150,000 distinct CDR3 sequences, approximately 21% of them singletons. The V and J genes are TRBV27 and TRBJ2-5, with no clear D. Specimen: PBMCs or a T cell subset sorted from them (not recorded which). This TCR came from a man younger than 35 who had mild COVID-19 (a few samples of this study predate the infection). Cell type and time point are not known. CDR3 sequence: CASSLSVDGETQYF. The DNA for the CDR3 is TGTGCCAGCAGTTTATCGGTAGACGGGGAGACCCAGTACTTC.